This T cell receptor (beta chain) was observed in a study of cytomegalovirus exposure and HLA in healthy donors. Across the whole study: There were 90 million to 140 million unique TCR beta sequences, drawn from about 179 million T cells, in an earlier analysis. Findings and caveats of the study: When a later analysis was performed, an Asian-associated ancestry cluster reportedly had fewer N-insertions than the approximately 690-donor mean. Further analysis was carried out later, and it showed several of the most significant clusters appearing linked to common viral pathogens.

Notes on this clone: Its target is not known. One end of the junction does not line up with germline, which may come from a read error. Distinct nucleotide sequences in the sample also encode this CDR3.

This CDR3 has 14 amino acids. CDR1 and CDR2 (germline): SSHAT, FNYEAQ (reference sequence). Researchers ran the PCR with 60 Vbeta and 13 Jbeta primers. The method was immunoSEQ multiplex PCR; TCRdb's version includes in-frame clones alone and lacks a portion of them. The sample yields about 120,000 clones, over 75% seen once. The sequence came from a woman aged 18-35 years in good health and CMV-seronegative. Sequenced material: PBMCs. The V call is TRBV7-7, the J call TRBJ2-7, with 8 bases lining up with TRBD1. In DNA, the CDR3 is TGTGCTAGCAGCTCCGGGACAGGTGCTTACGAGCAGTACTTC. Encoded protein: CASSSGTGAYEQYF.